The clone carrying this TCR beta chain showed up just once. This sample is part of a study of blood T cell repertoires in COVID-19. Trimming pared 4 bases from V and 5 bases from J, leaving 14 bases between. The CDR3 covers 13 residues. CDR1 is SQVTM, CDR2 ANQGSEA, per germline. Per the authors' pipeline: Scientists estimated how many nucleated cells there were by amplifying reference gene primers. Generated by immunoSEQ multiplex PCR, the TCRdb table keeps only in-frame clones and is missing some. From that table come the V and J calls and clone size; the DNA was used to work out D and trimming. The sample includes some 180,000 clones, roughly three quarters of them seen just once.

J is TRBJ1-2 and V is TRBV29-1, with D unresolved. This sequence was found in a woman in her forties or fifties with active or convalescent COVID-19. The specimen sequenced was peripheral blood. CDR3 residues: CSVGAGPLYGYTF. The CDR3 DNA is TGCAGCGTTGGGGCTGGGCCCCTATATGGCTACACCTTC.